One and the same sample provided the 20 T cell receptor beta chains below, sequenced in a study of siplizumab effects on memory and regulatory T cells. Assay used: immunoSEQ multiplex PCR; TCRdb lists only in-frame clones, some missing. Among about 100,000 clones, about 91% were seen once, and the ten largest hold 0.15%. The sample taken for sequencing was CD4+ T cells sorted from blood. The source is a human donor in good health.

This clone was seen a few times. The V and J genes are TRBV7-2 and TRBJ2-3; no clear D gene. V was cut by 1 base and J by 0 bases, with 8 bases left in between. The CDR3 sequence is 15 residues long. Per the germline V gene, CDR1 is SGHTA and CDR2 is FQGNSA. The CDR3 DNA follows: TGTGCCAGCAGCTTAGTGGTAGCCAGCACAGATACGCAGTATTTT. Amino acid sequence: CASSLVVASTDTQYF.

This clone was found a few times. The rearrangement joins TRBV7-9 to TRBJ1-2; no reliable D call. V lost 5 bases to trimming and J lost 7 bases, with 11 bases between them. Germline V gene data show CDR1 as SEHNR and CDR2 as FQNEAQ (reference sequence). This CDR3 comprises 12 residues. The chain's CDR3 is CASSRRVGGYTF. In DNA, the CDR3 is TGTGCCAGCAGCCGCCGGGTCGGTGGCTACACCTTC.

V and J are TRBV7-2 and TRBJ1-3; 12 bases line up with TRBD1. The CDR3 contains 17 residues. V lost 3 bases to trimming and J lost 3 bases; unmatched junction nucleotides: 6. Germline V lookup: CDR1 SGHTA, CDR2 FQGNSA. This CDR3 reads CASSFLGTGGNGNTIYF. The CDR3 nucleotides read TGTGCCAGCAGCTTTCTCGGGACAGGGGGCAATGGAAACACCATATATTTT.

CDR3 coding DNA: TGTGCCAGCAGCAGGGACGGACCCTACGAGCAGTACTTC. Protein: CASSRDGPYEQYF. The rearrangement joins TRBV6-5 to TRBJ2-7; tentatively, D is TRBD1 or TRBD2 (5 bases each). Trimming pared 6 bases from V and 2 bases from J, leaving 11 bases between. Germline-derived CDR1 and CDR2 are MNHEY and SVGAGI. The CDR3 loop spans 13 amino acids.

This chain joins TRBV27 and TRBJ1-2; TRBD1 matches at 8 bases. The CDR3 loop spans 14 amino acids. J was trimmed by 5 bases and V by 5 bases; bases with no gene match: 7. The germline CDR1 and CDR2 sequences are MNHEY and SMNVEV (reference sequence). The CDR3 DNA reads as TGTGCCAGCAGTCCCCGGGACAGGTCATATGGCTACACCTTC. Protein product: CASSPRDRSYGYTF.

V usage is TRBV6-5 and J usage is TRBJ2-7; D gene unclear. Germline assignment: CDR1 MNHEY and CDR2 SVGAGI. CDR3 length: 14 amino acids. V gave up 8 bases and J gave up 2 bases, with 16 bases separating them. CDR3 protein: CASVLTWETYEQYF. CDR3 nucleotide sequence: TGTGCCAGCGTCCTTACATGGGAAACCTACGAGCAGTACTTC.

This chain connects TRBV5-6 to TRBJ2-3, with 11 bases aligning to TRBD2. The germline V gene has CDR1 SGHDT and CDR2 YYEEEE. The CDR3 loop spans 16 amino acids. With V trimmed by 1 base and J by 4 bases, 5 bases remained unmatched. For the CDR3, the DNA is TGTGCCAGCAGCTTGAGTAGCGGGGGGGCCGCAGATACGCAGTATTTT. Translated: CASSLSSGGAADTQYF.

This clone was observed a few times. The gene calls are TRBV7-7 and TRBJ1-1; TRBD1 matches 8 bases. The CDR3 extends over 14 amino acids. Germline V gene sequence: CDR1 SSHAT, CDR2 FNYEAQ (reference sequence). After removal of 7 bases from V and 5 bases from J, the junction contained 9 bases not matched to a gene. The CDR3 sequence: CASTDADRATEAFF. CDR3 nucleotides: TGTGCCAGCACCGACGCGGACAGGGCGACTGAAGCTTTCTTT.

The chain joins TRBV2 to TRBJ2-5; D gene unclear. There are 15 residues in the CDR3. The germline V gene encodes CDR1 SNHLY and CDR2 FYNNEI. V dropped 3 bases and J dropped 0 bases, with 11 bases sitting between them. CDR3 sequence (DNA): TGTGCCAGCAGTGAGGCAAGGAGCGACCAAGAGACCCAGTACTTC. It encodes CASSEARSDQETQYF.

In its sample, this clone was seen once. The CDR3 loop is CASTPYGSYEQYF. In DNA, the CDR3 is TGTGCCAGCACCCCATACGGGTCCTACGAGCAGTACTTC. V is TRBV6-1 and J is TRBJ2-7, with no clear D. In germline, CDR1 is MNHNS, CDR2 SASEGT. The CDR3 loop spans 13 amino acids. Trimming shortened V by 7 bases and J by 1 base, and 11 bases separated the two germline ends.

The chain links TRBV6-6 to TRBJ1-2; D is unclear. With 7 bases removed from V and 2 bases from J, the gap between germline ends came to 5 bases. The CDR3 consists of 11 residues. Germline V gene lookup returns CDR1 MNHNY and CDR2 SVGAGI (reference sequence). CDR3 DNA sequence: TGTGCCAGCAACGGCAACTATGGCTACACCTTC. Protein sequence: CASNGNYGYTF.

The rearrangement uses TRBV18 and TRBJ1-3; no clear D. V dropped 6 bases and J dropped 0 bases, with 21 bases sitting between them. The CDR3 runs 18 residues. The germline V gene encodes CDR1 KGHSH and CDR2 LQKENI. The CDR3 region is CASSRTLSDTLSGNTIYF. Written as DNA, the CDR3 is TGTGCCAGCTCCCGAACATTAAGTGACACCCTCTCTGGAAACACCATATATTTT.

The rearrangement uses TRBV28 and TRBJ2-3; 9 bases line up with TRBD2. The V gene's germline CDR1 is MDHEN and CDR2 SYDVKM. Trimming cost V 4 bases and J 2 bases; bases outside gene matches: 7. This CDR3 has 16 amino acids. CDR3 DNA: TGTGCCAGCAGTTCCCCGGCTAGCGGGGCCACAGATACGCAGTATTTT. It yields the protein CASSSPASGATDTQYF.

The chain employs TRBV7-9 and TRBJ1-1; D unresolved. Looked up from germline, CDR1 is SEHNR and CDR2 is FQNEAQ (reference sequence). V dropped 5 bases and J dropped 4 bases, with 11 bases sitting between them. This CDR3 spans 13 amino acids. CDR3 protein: CASSPRQTTEAFF. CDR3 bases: TGTGCCAGCAGCCCCCGACAAACCACTGAAGCTTTCTTT.

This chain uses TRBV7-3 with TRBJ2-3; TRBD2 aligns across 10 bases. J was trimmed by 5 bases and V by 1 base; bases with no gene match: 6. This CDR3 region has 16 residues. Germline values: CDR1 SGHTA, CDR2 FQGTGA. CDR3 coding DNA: TGTGCCAGCAGCTTAAGGACTAGCGGAGGTGGAGATACGCAGTATTTT. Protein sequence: CASSLRTSGGGDTQYF.

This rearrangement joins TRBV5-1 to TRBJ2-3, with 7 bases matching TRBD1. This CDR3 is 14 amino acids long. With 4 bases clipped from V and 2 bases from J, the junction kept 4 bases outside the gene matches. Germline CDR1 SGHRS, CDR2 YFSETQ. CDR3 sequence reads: CASSPGTVTDTQYF. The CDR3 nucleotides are TGCGCCAGCAGCCCTGGGACAGTCACAGATACGCAGTATTTT.

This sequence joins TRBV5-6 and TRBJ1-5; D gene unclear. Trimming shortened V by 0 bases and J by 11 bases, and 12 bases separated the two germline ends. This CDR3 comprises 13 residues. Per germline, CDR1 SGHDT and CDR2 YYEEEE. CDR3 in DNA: TGTGCCAGCAGCTTGGAAGTATCTGGGACCCAGCATTTT. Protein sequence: CASSLEVSGTQHF. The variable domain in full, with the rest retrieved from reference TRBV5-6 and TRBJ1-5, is DAGVTQSPTHLIKTRGQQVTLRCSPKSGHDTVSWYQQALGQGPQFIFQYYEEEERQRGNFPDRFSGHQFPNYSSELNVNALLLGDSALYLCASSLEVSGTQHFGDGTRLSIL.

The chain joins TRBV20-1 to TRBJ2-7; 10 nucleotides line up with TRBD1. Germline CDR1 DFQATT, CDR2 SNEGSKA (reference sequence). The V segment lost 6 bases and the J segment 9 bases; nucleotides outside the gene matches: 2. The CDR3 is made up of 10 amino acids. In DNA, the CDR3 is TGCAGTGCCGGACAGGGGGGGCAGTACTTC. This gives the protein CSAGQGGQYF.

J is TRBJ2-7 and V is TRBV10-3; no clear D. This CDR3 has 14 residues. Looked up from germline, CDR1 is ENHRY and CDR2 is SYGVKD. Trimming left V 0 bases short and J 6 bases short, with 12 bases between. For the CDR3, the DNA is TGTGCCATCAGTGAGTCTCACGGCAGGTCCGAGCAGTACTTC. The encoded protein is CAISESHGRSEQYF.

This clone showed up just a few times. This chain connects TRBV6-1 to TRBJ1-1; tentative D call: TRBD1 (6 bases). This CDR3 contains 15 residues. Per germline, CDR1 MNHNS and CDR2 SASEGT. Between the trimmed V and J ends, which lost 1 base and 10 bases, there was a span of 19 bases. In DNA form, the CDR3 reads TGTGCCAGCAGTGAAGTATCGGCGGGGGGCGCGGGAGCTTTCTTT. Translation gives CASSEVSAGGAGAFF.